This TCR beta chain originates from a study of T cells in women clearing cervical HPV infection. Across the study: Case blood was drawn a median about 150 days after lesion detection. HLA type stays a possible confounder, typing being limited.

With 0 bases clipped from V and 6 bases from J, the junction kept 8 bases outside the gene matches. The V gene's germline CDR1 is SGHRS and CDR2 YFSETQ. The CDR3 consists of 16 residues. Remarks on this clone: The sequenced fragment ends 3 residues before the CDR3 boundary, so the rest is inferred from the germline J gene.

Cervical HPV DNA detected by MY09/MY11 PCR, typed by dot-blot. Libraries were prepared by immunoSEQ multiplex PCR; TCRdb keeps only in-frame clonotypes and omits some of them. This listing includes fewer than 35,000 clones. J is TRBJ2-3 and V is TRBV5-1; TRBD1 aligns across 9 bases. The sequence derives from a woman aged 18 to 75 with a cervical HPV16 infection that either progressed to CIN3+ or cleared (not recorded which). The sample was blood buffy coat. CDR3 sequence: CASSLGGQGPPDTQYF. CDR3 bases read: TGCGCCAGCAGCTTGGGGGGACAGGGACCTCCGGATACG. Using reference TRBV5-1 and TRBJ2-3 for the parts outside the CDR3, the full variable domain is KAGVTQTPRYLIKTRGQQVTLSCSPISGHRSVSWYQQTPGQGLQFLFEYFSETQRNKGNFPGRFSGRQFSNSRSEMNVSTLELGDSALYLCASSLGGQGPPDTQYFGPGTRLTVL.